Shown below are 30 T cell receptor beta chains from a single sample sequenced in a study of a mutant IDH1 vaccine in newly diagnosed glioma. Documented time point: week 35, safety follow-up. Every vaccination contained 300 ug of the mutant IDH1 20-mer peptide and was paired with topical imiquimod. Libraries were prepared by immunoSEQ multiplex PCR; TCRdb keeps only in-frame clonotypes and omits some of them. The repertoire holds approximately 47,000 clones, with around nine tenths as singletons. These receptors have no identified antigens. This specimen consisted of PBMCs, obtained from a glioma patient whose treatment included an IDH1 peptide vaccine. Receptors were obtained from a woman aged 35 to 49 with glioma.

CDR3 in DNA: TGTGCCAGCAGCAACGGACAGATAAACATTCAGTACTTC. This codes for CASSNGQINIQYF. The J gene is TRBJ2-4, the V gene TRBV7-2, with D maybe TRBD1 (6 bases). This CDR3 contains 13 residues. From germline, CDR1 is SGHTA and CDR2 FQGNSA. V lost 5 bases to trimming and J lost 6 bases, with 11 bases between them. Full variable domain (missing parts from reference TRBV7-2 and TRBJ2-4): GAGVSQSPSNKVTEKGKDVELRCDPISGHTALYWYRQSLGQGLEFLIYFQGNSAPDKSGLPSDRFSAERTGGSVSTLTIQRTQQEDSAVYLCASSNGQINIQYFGAGTRLSVL.

The chain carries TRBV4-1 and TRBJ2-7, with no clear D. The V and J ends lost 5 bases and 4 bases respectively, with 6 bases between them. This CDR3 is 11 amino acids long. Germline loops: CDR1 MGHRA, CDR2 YSYEKL. CDR3 amino acids: CASSTEYEQYF. The CDR3 nucleotides are TGCGCCAGCAGCACGGAATACGAGCAGTACTTC.

This chain links TRBV7-8 with TRBJ1-2; D ambiguous. V was shortened by 1 base and J by 7 bases, with 16 bases between the two germline ends. CDR1 is SGHVS and CDR2 is FQNEAQ in the germline V gene. CDR3 length equals 15 residues. The CDR3 nucleotides are TGTGCCAGCAGCTTAGAAAGGGCCCTCCTTCCTGGCTACACCTTC. Translating it yields CASSLERALLPGYTF.

The genes are TRBV6-1 and TRBJ1-2; 7 nucleotides match TRBD1. Trimming cost V 6 bases and J 0 bases; bases outside gene matches: 4. Germline V gives CDR1 MNHNS, CDR2 SASEGT. The CDR3 has 14 residues. The CDR3 coding sequence is TGTGCCAGCAGCCGGGACAGCTCTAACTATGGCTACACCTTC. This codes for CASSRDSSNYGYTF.

The chain couples TRBV4-2 to TRBJ1-6; 8 positions match TRBD1. This CDR3 is built from 15 residues. Germline CDR1 and CDR2: LGHNA and YNFKEQ. The trim removed 2 bases at V and 13 bases at J, leaving 10 bases unmatched. The CDR3 loop is CASSQLQGQDLPLHF. Here the CDR3 DNA reads TGTGCCAGCAGCCAACTTCAGGGACAGGACTTGCCCCTCCACTTT.

This clone was seen a single time. This chain uses TRBV19 with TRBJ2-3; 9 bases line up with TRBD2. This CDR3 is 16 amino acids long. Germline lookup yields CDR1 LNHDA and CDR2 SQIVND (reference sequence). V gave up 5 bases and J gave up 1 base; unmatched junction bases: 7. CDR3 coding DNA: TGTGCCAGTAGTGCCCCTGGCGGGAGGGGCACAGATACGCAGTATTTT. Encoded protein: CASSAPGGRGTDTQYF.

The chain links TRBV5-1 to TRBJ2-6; unclear D gene. The CDR3 runs 16 residues. V shed 1 base and J shed 0 bases, with 8 bases lying between them. CDR1 and CDR2 (germline): SGHRS, YFSETQ. CDR3 coding DNA: TGCGCCAGCAGCTTGAAATCCCCCTCTGGGGCCAACGTCCTGACTTTC. Encoded protein: CASSLKSPSGANVLTF.

The gene calls are TRBV28 and TRBJ2-3; tentative D call: TRBD2 (6 bases). CDR1 is MDHEN, CDR2 SYDVKM, per germline. Deletions cut 7 bases from V and 2 bases from J, with 16 bases between. The CDR3 length is 15 residues. The CDR3 here is CASTLQGLATDTQYF. The CDR3 DNA sequence: TGTGCCAGCACCCTTCAGGGACTTGCCACAGATACGCAGTATTTT.

This chain joins TRBV6-6 and TRBJ2-1, with 9 bases that match TRBD1. This CDR3 is built from 15 residues. CDR1 is MNHNY, CDR2 SVGAGI, per germline (reference sequence). V trimming: 7 bases; J trimming: 7 bases; junction bases outside the gene matches: 11. The CDR3 region has the DNA TGTGCCAGCACAGACAGGGGGTATAATGGTAATGAGCAGTTCTTC. Its protein is CASTDRGYNGNEQFF.

The chain couples TRBV7-9 to TRBJ2-3; TRBD2 matches at 7 bases. The CDR3 runs 14 residues. With 5 bases clipped from V and 2 bases from J, the junction kept 4 bases outside the gene matches. Germline V gives CDR1 SEHNR, CDR2 FQNEAQ (reference sequence). The CDR3 here is CASSPSGATDTQYF. As DNA, the CDR3 is TGTGCCAGCAGCCCTAGCGGTGCCACAGATACGCAGTATTTT.

The rearrangement uses TRBV4-2 and TRBJ2-3, with D perhaps given as TRBD1 or TRBD2 (5 bases each). Deletions cut 1 base from V and 4 bases from J, with 12 bases between. The CDR3 spans 15 residues. Germline loops: CDR1 LGHNA, CDR2 YNFKEQ. CDR3 amino acids: CASSQGDGFSDTQYF. CDR3 sequence (DNA): TGTGCCAGCAGCCAAGGGGACGGGTTTTCAGATACGCAGTATTTT.

The CDR3 nucleotides read TGTGCCAGCAGCCAAGAGGCTGGATTCATGAACACTGAAGCTTTCTTT. It encodes CASSQEAGFMNTEAFF. J is TRBJ1-1 and V is TRBV4-2, with unresolved D. CDR1 is LGHNA and CDR2 is YNFKEQ in the germline V gene. The germline V and J ends were trimmed by 0 bases and 0 bases, with 11 bases remaining between them. The CDR3 length is 16 residues.

This clone has only one observation. This rearrangement joins TRBV29-1 to TRBJ2-1; TRBD2 aligns across 8 bases. The CDR3 length is 13 residues. CDR1 SQVTM and CDR2 ANQGSEA come from the germline V gene. Trimming removed 7 bases from V and 9 bases from J; junction bases left unmatched: 11. CDR3 nucleotides: TGCAGCGCTCCGACTAGCGAGGCAAGTGAGCAGTTCTTC. Its protein product is CSAPTSEASEQFF.

The gene calls are TRBV5-1 and TRBJ1-1; 7 positions agree with TRBD1. The trim removed 0 bases at V and 4 bases at J, leaving 3 bases unmatched. This CDR3 is built from 14 residues. Germline-derived CDR1 and CDR2 are SGHRS and YFSETQ. The CDR3 DNA follows: TGCGCCAGCAGCTTGGAGGGGGCGCCCACTGAAGCTTTCTTT. It is translated as CASSLEGAPTEAFF.

The chain is built from TRBV6-1 and TRBJ1-2, with TRBD1 matching over 8 bases. V dropped 6 bases and J dropped 8; count of bases not matched to a gene: 8. Germline CDR1 is MNHNS and CDR2 is SASEGT. There are 13 residues in the CDR3. CDR3 nucleotide sequence: TGTGCCAGCAGCGCCACAGGGGGAGACGGCTACACCTTC. Its translation is CASSATGGDGYTF.

The chain has TRBV5-6 and TRBJ2-7; 7 bases agree with TRBD1. V was clipped by 0 bases and J by 2 bases; unmatched bases: 5. The CDR3 runs to 15 residues. Germline CDR1 reads SGHDT; CDR2 reads YYEEEE. The CDR3 region is CASSLGQGLTYEQYF. CDR3 DNA: TGTGCCAGCAGCTTGGGACAGGGTTTGACCTACGAGCAGTACTTC.

This clone was counted a single time. The V call is TRBV5-6, the J call TRBJ2-1, with D maybe TRBD1 (5 bases). Trimming took off 4 bases at V and 2 bases at J, with 16 bases between the two ends. This CDR3 has 16 residues. Germline lookup yields CDR1 SGHDT and CDR2 YYEEEE. In DNA, the CDR3 is TGTGCCAGCAGCAGATTTTCGCAGGGCCCCTACAATGAGCAGTTCTTC. Translation: CASSRFSQGPYNEQFF.

This chain uses TRBV7-2 with TRBJ2-2; D possibly matches TRBD1 or TRBD2 (6 bases each). Germline V gives CDR1 SGHTA, CDR2 FQGNSA. CDR3 length: 16 residues. V dropped 4 bases and J dropped 1 base, with 13 bases sitting between them. The CDR3 here is CASSSQGTLNTGELFF. The CDR3 DNA follows: TGTGCCAGCAGCTCCCAGGGGACTTTGAACACCGGGGAGCTGTTTTTT.

The gene calls are TRBV7-9 and TRBJ2-1; 9 bases align to TRBD2. The V gene's germline CDR1 is SEHNR and CDR2 FQNEAQ (reference sequence). The V gene end was trimmed by 5 bases and the J gene end by 1 base; junction bases not matched to a gene: 3. CDR3 size: 15 residues. CDR3 sequence (DNA): TGTGCCAGCAGCGCCCTAGCGGGGTCCTACAATGAGCAGTTCTTC. Its protein product is CASSALAGSYNEQFF.

This clone has just one count. This rearrangement joins TRBV7-6 to TRBJ2-3; D remains ambiguous. Germline CDR1 reads SGHVS; CDR2 reads FNYEAQ. CDR3 length: 12 amino acids. The ends were cut back, 0 bases at V and 10 bases at J, with 8 bases in the middle. CDR3 sequence: CASSLAFGAQYF. CDR3 coding DNA: TGTGCCAGCAGCTTAGCCTTTGGGGCGCAGTATTTT.

The chain links TRBV27 to TRBJ2-1; 9 nucleotides align to TRBD2. The CDR3 is 15 amino acids. V shed 4 bases and J 9 bases; nucleotides not matched to a gene: 10. Germline-derived CDR1 and CDR2 are MNHEY and SMNVEV (reference sequence). CDR3 region: CASSSHRTSVGEQFF. The CDR3 bases are TGTGCCAGCAGTTCACACCGGACTAGCGTGGGTGAGCAGTTCTTC.

V is TRBV6-1 and J is TRBJ2-7, with D tentatively TRBD1 (5 bases). The CDR3 sequence is 12 residues long. Between the trimmed V and J ends, which lost 6 bases and 2 bases, there was a span of 8 bases. CDR1 is MNHNS and CDR2 is SASEGT in the germline V gene. In DNA, the CDR3 is TGTGCCAGCAGACGACAGACCTACGAGCAGTACTTC. This gives the protein CASRRQTYEQYF.

The chain uses TRBV19 and TRBJ2-7, with D possibly being TRBD1 or TRBD2 (5 bases each). Germline assignment: CDR1 LNHDA and CDR2 SQIVND (reference sequence). The CDR3 sequence is 16 residues long. Trimming took off 5 bases at V and 3 bases at J, with 20 bases between the two ends. CDR3 region: CASSVYAGADHYEQYF. The CDR3, as DNA: TGTGCCAGTAGTGTTTACGCCGGGGCAGACCACTACGAGCAGTACTTC.

This clone was counted a single time. For the CDR3, the DNA is TGTGCCAGCTCACCGGTCCACAATGAGCAGTTCTTC. It encodes CASSPVHNEQFF. This rearrangement joins TRBV18 to TRBJ2-1; D gene ambiguous. There are 12 residues in the CDR3. Germline V CDR1 and CDR2: KGHSH, LQKENI. The V and J ends lost 3 bases and 5 bases respectively, with 5 bases between them.

The genes are TRBV5-1 and TRBJ2-5; 8 nucleotides line up with TRBD1. Germline lookup yields CDR1 SGHRS and CDR2 YFSETQ. After removal of 5 bases from V and 5 bases from J, the junction contained 11 bases not matched to a gene. The CDR3 has 15 amino acids. The CDR3 protein is CASSPGQGQRETQYF. The CDR3, as DNA: TGCGCCAGCAGTCCCGGACAGGGCCAACGGGAGACCCAGTACTTC.

The chain links TRBV5-6 to TRBJ2-2, with D possibly being TRBD1 (6 bases). The ends were cut back, 3 bases at V and 3 bases at J, with 9 bases in the middle. Germline V lookup: CDR1 SGHDT, CDR2 YYEEEE. The CDR3 has 14 residues. The CDR3 spells CASSYRAHTGELFF. The CDR3 DNA follows: TGTGCCAGCAGCTACAGGGCCCACACCGGGGAGCTGTTTTTT.

This clone appeared a single time. The genes are TRBV2 and TRBJ2-5, with TRBD2 identical over 13 bases. J gave up 4 bases and V 10 bases, and 6 bases lay outside the gene matches. CDR1 is SNHLY, CDR2 FYNNEI, per germline. CDR3 length: 14 residues. DNA for the CDR3: TGTGCCACCGGACTAGCGGGAGTACTAGAGACCCAGTACTTC. Translation: CATGLAGVLETQYF.

This chain joins TRBV2 and TRBJ1-5; TRBD1 matches at 8 bases. There are 17 residues in the CDR3. V shed 6 bases and J 1 base; nucleotides not matched to a gene: 11. The V gene's germline CDR1 is SNHLY and CDR2 FYNNEI. CDR3 nucleotides: TGTGCCAGCAGCTACAAACCAGGGGGCCCAAGCAATCAGCCCCAGCATTTT. It translates to CASSYKPGGPSNQPQHF.

This clone has a single count. The chain recombines TRBV28 with TRBJ1-2, with D possibly TRBD1 on 6 matching bases. Germline V gene lookup returns CDR1 MDHEN and CDR2 SYDVKM. The ends were cut back, 7 bases at V and 2 bases at J, with 14 bases in the middle. The CDR3 totals 14 residues. The CDR3 spells CASTTPRGNYGYTF. CDR3 nucleotides: TGTGCCAGCACCACCCCCAGGGGAAACTATGGCTACACCTTC.

This chain uses TRBV18 with TRBJ1-4, with 8 nucleotides matching TRBD1. Per the germline V gene, CDR1 is KGHSH and CDR2 is LQKENI. The CDR3 contains 15 residues. Trimming took 3 bases from V and 3 from J; bases not matched to a gene: 3. The CDR3 coding sequence is TGTGCCAGCTCACCCGGACAGGGTCCTAATGAAAAACTGTTTTTT. Translated, it gives CASSPGQGPNEKLFF.